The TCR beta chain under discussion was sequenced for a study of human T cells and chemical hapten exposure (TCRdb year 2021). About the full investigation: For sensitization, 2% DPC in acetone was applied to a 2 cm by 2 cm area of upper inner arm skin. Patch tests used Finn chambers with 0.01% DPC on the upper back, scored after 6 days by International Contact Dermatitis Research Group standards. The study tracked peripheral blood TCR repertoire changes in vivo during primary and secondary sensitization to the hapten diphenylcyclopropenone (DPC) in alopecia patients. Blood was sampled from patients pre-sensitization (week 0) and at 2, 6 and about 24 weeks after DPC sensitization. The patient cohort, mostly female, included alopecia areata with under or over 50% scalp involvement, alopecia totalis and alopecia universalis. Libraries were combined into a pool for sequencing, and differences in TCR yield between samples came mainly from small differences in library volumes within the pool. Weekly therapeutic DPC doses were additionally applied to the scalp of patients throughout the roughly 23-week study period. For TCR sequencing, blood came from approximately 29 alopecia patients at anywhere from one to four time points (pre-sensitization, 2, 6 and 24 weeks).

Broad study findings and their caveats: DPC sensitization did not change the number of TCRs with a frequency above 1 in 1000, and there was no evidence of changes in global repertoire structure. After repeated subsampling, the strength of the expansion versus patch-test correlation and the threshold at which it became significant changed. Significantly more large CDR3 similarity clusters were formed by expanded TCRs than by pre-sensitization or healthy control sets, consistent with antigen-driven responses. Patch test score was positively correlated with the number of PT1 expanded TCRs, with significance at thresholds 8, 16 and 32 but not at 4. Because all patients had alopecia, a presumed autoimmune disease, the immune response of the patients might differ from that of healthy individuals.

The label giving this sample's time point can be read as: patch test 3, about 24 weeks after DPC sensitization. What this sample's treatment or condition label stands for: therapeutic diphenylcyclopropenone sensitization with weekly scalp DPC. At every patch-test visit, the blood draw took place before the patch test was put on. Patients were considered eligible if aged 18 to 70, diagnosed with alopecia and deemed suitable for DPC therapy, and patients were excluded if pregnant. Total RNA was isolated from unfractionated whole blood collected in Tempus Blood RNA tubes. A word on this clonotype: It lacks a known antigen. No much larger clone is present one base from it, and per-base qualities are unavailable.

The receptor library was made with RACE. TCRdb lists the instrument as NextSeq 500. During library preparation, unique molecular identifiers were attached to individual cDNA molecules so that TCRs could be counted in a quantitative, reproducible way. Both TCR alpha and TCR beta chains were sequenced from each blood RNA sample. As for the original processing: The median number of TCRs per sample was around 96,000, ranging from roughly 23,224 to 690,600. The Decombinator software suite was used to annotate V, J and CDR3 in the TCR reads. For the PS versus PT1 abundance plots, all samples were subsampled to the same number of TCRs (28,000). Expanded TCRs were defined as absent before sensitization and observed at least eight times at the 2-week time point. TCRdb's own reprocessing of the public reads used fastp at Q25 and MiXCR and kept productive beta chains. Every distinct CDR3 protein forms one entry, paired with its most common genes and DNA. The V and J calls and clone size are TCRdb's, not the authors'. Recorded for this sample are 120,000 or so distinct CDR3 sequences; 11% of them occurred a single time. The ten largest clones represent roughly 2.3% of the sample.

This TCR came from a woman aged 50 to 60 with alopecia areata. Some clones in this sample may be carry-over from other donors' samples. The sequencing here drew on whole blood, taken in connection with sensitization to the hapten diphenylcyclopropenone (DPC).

The nucleotide sequence reads TGTGCCAGCACCTTGACTGGACAGGGGGTAGGTACTGAAGCTTTCTTT. Its translation is CASTLTGQGVGTEAFF. The rearrangement joined TRBV28 to TRBJ1-1; TRBD1 fits 10 bases in the junction. Reading from cysteine to phenylalanine, the CDR3 counts 16 amino acids. CDR3 DNA is the only sequence kept; it has 48 bases, read in frame from the first base. At the junction V is shortened by 7 bases and J by 5 bases; bases outside the gene matches: 13. The germline V gene encodes CDR1 MDHEN and CDR2 SYDVKM.